Below, 25 T cell receptor beta chains from the same sample are listed, as sequenced in a study of molecular identifiers for immune sequencing clone quantification. In TCRdb, the PCR reads were re-called with MiXCR into one record per CDR3 protein. The profile covers under 650,000 distinct CDR3 sequences, with just under 20% appearing a single time and 0.7% to 1% taken by the ten largest. Sequencing input: naive CD8+ T cells from blood, with Jurkat cell RNA spiked in. Indicated subset: FACS-sorted CD8+CD4-CCR7+CD45RA+ naive T cells. The receptors were sampled from a human donor in good health. Some libraries in this study had Jurkat cell RNA spiked in.

There are many counts of this clonotype. In nucleotides, the CDR3 is TGTGCCAGCAGCGTAGATGGGAGGACTAGCGACGAGCAGTACTTC. Translating it yields CASSVDGRTSDEQYF. The rearrangement uses TRBV9 and TRBJ2-7; TRBD2 aligns across 9 bases. CDR3 length: 15 residues. Germline V lookup: CDR1 SGDLS, CDR2 YYNGEE. Trimming cost V 0 bases and J 5 bases; bases outside gene matches: 6.

This clonotype was counted at least ten times. The chain is built from TRBV27 and TRBJ1-1, with unresolved D. V was clipped by 0 bases and J by 3 bases, with 11 bases between them. There are 15 residues in the CDR3. CDR1 is MNHEY, CDR2 SMNVEV, per germline (reference sequence). For the CDR3, the DNA is TGTGCCAGCAGTTTATCAGGACGGGCGGACACTGAAGCTTTCTTT. Translation gives CASSLSGRADTEAFF.

In its sample, this clonotype was seen many times. Germline is not matched at one junction end, which may reflect a read error. The V call is TRBV7-9, the J call TRBJ1-5; a possible D gene is TRBD1 (5 bases). The CDR3 contains 12 residues. Germline values: CDR1 SEHNR, CDR2 FQNEAQ (reference sequence). Here the CDR3 DNA reads TGTGCCAGCAGCCTGGGACCTCACGAGCGGAATTTT. This sequence encodes CASSLGPHERNF.

This clonotype showed up just a few times. The V call is TRBV19, the J call TRBJ2-3, with 10 bases identical to TRBD2. CDR1 LNHDA and CDR2 SQIVND come from the germline V gene (reference sequence). Losses at the gene ends were 1 base for V and 4 bases for J; bases not matched to a gene: 5. This CDR3 spans 16 amino acids. In nucleotides, the CDR3 is TGTGCCAGTAGTATAGGCTTAGCGGGGGGCGCAGATACGCAGTATTTT. Translated: CASSIGLAGGADTQYF. The complete variable domain, with remaining parts taken from reference TRBV19 and TRBJ2-3, reads DGGITQSPKYLFRKEGQNVTLSCEQNLNHDAMYWYRQDPGQGLRLIYYSQIVNDFQKGDIAEGYSVSREKKESFPLTVTSAQKNPTAFYLCASSIGLAGGADTQYFGPGTRLTVL.

As to this clonotype: A much larger clone differs from this one at a single base, so this may be a read error. The V call is TRBV4-1, the J call TRBJ2-1; TRBD1 aligns across 9 bases. The CDR3 contains 16 residues. The germline V gene encodes CDR1 MGHRA and CDR2 YSYEKL. CDR3 residues: CASSEGTGPSYDEQFF. The CDR3 region has the DNA TGCGCCAGCAGCGAAGGGACAGGGCCGAGCTACGATGAGCAGTTCTTC.

This clonotype occurred many times. The chain recombines TRBV6-5 with TRBJ2-7; D ambiguous. Trimming stripped 2 bases from V and 2 bases from J, with 13 bases between. CDR1 is MNHEY, CDR2 SVGAGI, per germline. The CDR3 contains 15 residues. CDR3: CASSYSSGTTYEQYF. In DNA form, the CDR3 reads TGTGCCAGCAGTTACAGTTCAGGAACCACCTACGAGCAGTACTTC.

V gene TRBV12-3 or TRBV12-4 combines with J gene TRBJ2-7; 9 nucleotides align to TRBD1. The CDR3 is 14 amino acids. Unmatched junction bases numbered 5, after V lost 2 bases and J lost 6 bases. The CDR3 loop is CASSLRGQGLEQYF. CDR3 bases: TGTGCCAGCAGTTTAAGGGGACAGGGACTCGAGCAGTACTTC.

This clonotype was counted at least ten times. The chain is built from TRBV7-9 and TRBJ2-5; perhaps TRBD2 as D (6 bases). This CDR3 is 15 amino acids long. V lost 1 base and J 1 base, leaving 10 bases between the germline ends. CDR1 is SEHNR, CDR2 FQNEAQ, per germline (reference sequence). The CDR3 DNA follows: TGTGCCAGCAGCTTAGTCGGGAGCCGCCAAGAGACCCAGTACTTC. This codes for CASSLVGSRQETQYF.

The table lists this clonotype with a few counts. V gene TRBV7-9 combines with J gene TRBJ2-2, with 10 bases matching TRBD2. V gave up 7 bases and J gave up 4 bases; unmatched junction bases: 6. Germline V gene data show CDR1 as SEHNR and CDR2 as FQNEAQ (reference sequence). The length of the CDR3 is 15 residues. The CDR3 protein is CASNPSGGGTGELFF. The CDR3 coding sequence is TGTGCCAGCAATCCTAGCGGGGGAGGCACCGGGGAGCTGTTTTTT. The whole variable domain, filled in from reference TRBV7-9 and TRBJ2-2, reads DTGVSQNPRHKITKRGQNVTFRCDPISEHNRLYWYRQTLGQGPEFLTYFQNEAQLEKSRLLSDRFSAERPKGSFSTLEIQRTEQGDSAMYLCASNPSGGGTGELFFGEGSRLTVL.

This clonotype was found a few times. This chain joins TRBV19 and TRBJ2-7; D remains ambiguous. This CDR3 has 11 residues. Germline V CDR1 and CDR2: LNHDA, SQIVND (reference sequence). V was clipped by 8 bases and J by 3 bases, with 8 bases between them. The DNA for the CDR3 is TGTGCCAGTTTAAAAGGCTACGAGCAGTACTTC. Translated: CASLKGYEQYF.

This clonotype was observed at least ten times. The V call is TRBV6-2 or TRBV6-3, the J call TRBJ2-7; D may be TRBD2 (6 bases). V was cut by 0 bases and J by 6 bases, with 12 bases left in between. This CDR3 spans 14 amino acids. Germline CDR1 MNHEY, CDR2 SVGEGT. The CDR3 DNA is TGTGCCAGCAGTTACTCGATCGGGAGAAGCGAGCAGTACTTC. This gives the protein CASSYSIGRSEQYF.

This clonotype was recorded many times. The chain recombines TRBV10-2 with TRBJ1-2, with TRBD1 as a possible D gene (6 bases). Deletions cut 4 bases from V and 2 bases from J, with 14 bases between. The CDR3 is 15 residues long. Germline V gene lookup returns CDR1 WSHSY and CDR2 SAAADI. The CDR3, as DNA: TGCGCCAGCAGTGTAGAAGCAGGGGTAAACTATGGCTACACCTTC. This encodes CASSVEAGVNYGYTF.

This clonotype appeared many times. The junction shows a germline mismatch at one end, possibly a read error. The V and J genes are TRBV6-2 or TRBV6-3 and TRBJ2-4, with D perhaps matching TRBD2 (7 bases). Looked up from germline, CDR1 is MNHEY and CDR2 is SVGEGT. This CDR3 spans 12 amino acids. CDR3 in amino acids: CASGGASGEKDF. The CDR3 region has the DNA TGTGCCAGCGGGGGGGCTAGCGGCGAAAAAGACTTC.

A note on this clonotype: A read error may be the cause here, since a much bigger clone is one base away. Lacking the conserved final phenylalanine or tryptophan, this CDR3 likely reflects a read error. The V and J genes are TRBV28 and TRBJ1-5, with D unresolved. This CDR3 has 16 residues. Germline CDR1 MDHEN, CDR2 SYDVKM. V gave up 3 bases and J gave up 3 bases, with 15 bases separating them. The CDR3 DNA sequence: TGTGCCAGCAGTTTCCGGGCAGAGAACCCCAATCAGCCCCAGCATCTT. It is translated as CASSFRAENPNQPQHL.

This clonotype occurred many times. This chain joins TRBV28 and TRBJ2-7, with D maybe TRBD1 (6 bases). The CDR3 covers 14 residues. Germline-derived CDR1 and CDR2 are MDHEN and SYDVKM. V lost 3 bases and J lost 2, with 11 bases in between. CDR3 DNA: TGTGCCAGCAGTTTTAGGGGGAGAACCTACGAGCAGTACTTC. Its protein is CASSFRGRTYEQYF.

About this clonotype itself: A much larger clonotype is one base distant, so this may be a read error. This chain connects TRBV12-3 or TRBV12-4 to TRBJ2-3; D not resolved. The CDR3 is made up of 15 amino acids. V was clipped by 6 bases and J by 1 base, with 14 bases between them. Here the CDR3 DNA reads TGTGCCAGCAGGCAAAGGGTACCCGGCACAGATACGCAGTATTTT. Translated, it gives CASRQRVPGTDTQYF.

Only a few counts were recorded for this clonotype. The chain is built from TRBV15 and TRBJ1-4; 8 bases map to TRBD1. The CDR3 consists of 14 residues. Trimming took 5 bases from V and 5 from J; bases not matched to a gene: 4. CDR1 and CDR2 from the germline V gene are LNHNV and YYDKDF (reference sequence). DNA for the CDR3: TGTGCCACCAGCGGTTACAGGGGGAATGAAAAACTGTTTTTT. Encoded protein: CATSGYRGNEKLFF.

This clonotype was found many times. V and J are TRBV6-5 and TRBJ2-2; D gene ambiguous. The CDR3 is 13 residues long. V was cut by 6 bases and J by 2 bases, with 7 bases left in between. The germline V gene has CDR1 MNHEY and CDR2 SVGAGI. Here the CDR3 reads CASSTDNTGELFF. DNA for the CDR3: TGTGCCAGCAGCACCGACAACACCGGGGAGCTGTTTTTT.

This clonotype occurred many times. The chain employs TRBV19 and TRBJ1-1; a possible D gene is TRBD1 (5 bases). The V and J ends lost 3 bases and 3 bases respectively, with 14 bases between them. Germline V gene data show CDR1 as LNHDA and CDR2 as SQIVND (reference sequence). The CDR3 is made up of 15 amino acids. Here the CDR3 DNA reads TGTGCCAGTAGTATCATCCGGGGGTTGGACACTGAAGCTTTCTTT. It translates to CASSIIRGLDTEAFF.

The sample holds many counts of this clonotype. This chain connects TRBV13 to TRBJ2-5, with a tentative D call TRBD1 (7 bases). V was clipped by 2 bases and J by 2 bases, with 12 bases between them. This CDR3 spans 15 amino acids. CDR1 is PRHDT and CDR2 is FYEKMQ in the germline V gene (reference sequence). CDR3 nucleotide sequence: TGTGCCAGCAGCTTAACAGGGGACTTGCAAGAGACCCAGTACTTC. This gives the protein CASSLTGDLQETQYF.

For this clonotype: This may arise from a read error, as a much more abundant clone is one base away. The CDR3 DNA reads TGTGCCAGCAGCTCCGGACTAGGGGGAGAGTCCCAGTACTTC. Amino acids: CASSSGLGGESQYF. This chain connects TRBV7-3 to TRBJ2-5; D is possibly TRBD2 (7 bases). CDR1 is SGHTA, CDR2 FQGTGA, per germline. The length of the CDR3 is 14 residues.

The chain carries TRBV4-3 and TRBJ2-7; D is undetermined. Germline CDR1 reads LGHNA; CDR2 reads YSLEER. Trimming took 0 bases from V and 2 from J, leaving 11 bases between them. The CDR3 has 15 residues. CDR3 loop: CASSQDVGSTYEQYF. Here the CDR3 DNA reads TGCGCCAGCAGCCAAGATGTAGGTAGTACCTACGAGCAGTACTTC.

This clonotype has a handful of counts. This chain connects TRBV7-2 to TRBJ2-5; tentatively, D is TRBD2 (5 bases). The V end was cut by 4 bases, the J end by 3 bases, with 12 bases between. The CDR3 covers 14 residues. CDR1 is SGHTA, CDR2 FQGNSA, per germline. The CDR3 nucleotides read TGTGCCAGCAGCTCTTACTTCGGGGAAGAGACCCAGTACTTC. Protein product: CASSSYFGEETQYF. Drawing the rest from reference TRBV7-2 and TRBJ2-5, the complete variable domain is GAGVSQSPSNKVTEKGKDVELRCDPISGHTALYWYRQSLGQGLEFLIYFQGNSAPDKSGLPSDRFSAERTGGSVSTLTIQRTQQEDSAVYLCASSSYFGEETQYFGPGTRLLVL.

This clonotype appeared a few times. Lacking the conserved final phenylalanine or tryptophan, this CDR3 likely reflects a read error. The chain is built from TRBV4-1 and TRBJ1-5; no clear D gene. V dropped 0 bases and J dropped 0 bases, with 12 bases sitting between them. Germline CDR1 is MGHRA and CDR2 is YSYEKL. The CDR3 consists of 17 residues. The CDR3 nucleotides read TGCGCCAGCAGCCAAGATAGGTCAGACTATAGCAATCAGCCCCAGCATCTT. This encodes CASSQDRSDYSNQPQHL.

Points on this clonotype: Possible read error: a much larger clone is one base away. This chain uses TRBV2 with TRBJ2-3; D gene unclear. The CDR3 extends over 10 amino acids. The germline gives CDR1 SNHLY, CDR2 FYNNEI. The V and J ends lost 7 bases and 5 bases respectively, with 4 bases between them. CDR3 in DNA: TGTGCCAGCATTCGAGATACGCAGTATTTT. It yields the protein CASIRDTQYF.